This T cell receptor beta chain came from a study of blood T cell repertoires in COVID-19. Turning to the study itself: PBMCs, B-cell-depleted T cells, or T cells were the source of the cDNA or gDNA that made up the material.

Per the germline V gene, CDR1 is GTSNPN and CDR2 is SVGIG (reference sequence). V was shortened by 2 bases and J by 8 bases, with 16 bases between the two germline ends. CDR3 length: 14 amino acids. Here immunoSEQ multiplex PCR was the method, and the copy in TCRdb shows in-frame clones only, minus some. The sample consists of 150,000 to 200,000 clones, about nine tenths of them appearing once. This TCR derives from a woman in her forties or fifties with acute or convalescent COVID-19. The V call is TRBV30, the J call TRBJ2-1; TRBD1 might be the D (6 bases). The source material was peripheral blood. For the CDR3, the DNA is TGTGCCTGGAGTCTTGGACAGTCGGGTCATGAGCAGTTCTTC. It encodes CAWSLGQSGHEQFF.